This TCR beta chain was captured in a study of OX40 agonist ivuxolimab in advanced cancers. A note on the overall study: Ivuxolimab was an agonistic, fully human IgG2 monoclonal antibody directed against OX40 (CD134), a costimulatory receptor. Intravenous ivuxolimab was administered to patients every 2 weeks at six dose levels: 0.01, 0.1, 0.3, 1.5, 3 and 10 mg/kg. Among the roughly 50 dose-escalation patients, about 19 had hepatocellular carcinoma, roughly 15 melanoma, 9 renal cell carcinoma and 9 head and neck cancer. The dose-escalation cohort was about 86% male with a mean age of about 54 years, ranging from roughly 23 to 90. Patients were allowed to have had prior anti-PD-1, anti-PD-L1 or anti-CTLA-4 therapy, and 30% to 50% of the dose-escalation patients had previously received checkpoint inhibitors. Partial responses occurred in three dose-escalation patients, of whom one had hepatocellular carcinoma and two had cutaneous melanoma. Peripheral TCRbeta sequencing was intended to test whether TCR sequence diversity was altered and clonal T-cell expansion was caused by ivuxolimab. The paper describes the monotherapy dose-escalation part (N of about 52 patients) of the phase I trial of ivuxolimab.

Genomic DNA was isolated from the sorted cells so that the TCRbeta CDR3 region could be sequenced. TCRbeta CDR3 regions were sequenced using the immunoSEQ Assay. Entries here come from immuneACCESS through TCRdb and include only in-frame sequences with V and J called. Some clones fail to appear in such tables; in the studies checked, an unresolved V gene covers under half of the shortfall, and the cause of the remainder is unknown. This sample is represented by 55,000 to 70,000 clones; about 87% of them were singletons. Together, the top ten hold approximately 1.8% of the sample. The CDR3 runs 16 amino acids, cysteine and phenylalanine included. This entry keeps only the CDR3 DNA: 48 bases, framed from base 1. The V and J ends are trimmed by 6 bases and 3 bases, leaving 18 bases between them. CDR1 and CDR2 were assigned from the germline V gene as MDHEN and SYDVKM. Comment on this clone: Its antigen target is currently unknown. Base-call qualities are not available, and no considerably larger clone is one nucleotide away.

Patients with autoimmune disease history or receiving systemic immunosuppression were excluded from the trial. Peripheral blood for TCR sequencing was drawn from every dose cohort at baseline, at cycle 4 day 1 and at cycle 7 day 1. Samples were obtained from an open-label, multicenter, first-in-human phase I dose-escalation trial of ivuxolimab. Adults with locally advanced or metastatic melanoma, renal cell, hepatocellular, or head and neck squamous cell carcinoma were enrolled in the trial. Before TCR sequencing, CD4+ T cells and CD8+ T cells were sorted from peripheral blood as separate populations. Summary of the overall study and its limitations: Which antigens the clonally expanded peripheral T cells were specific for was not determined. At doses of 0.1 to 3.0 mg/kg, clonal expansion of both CD4+ and CD8+ T cells in blood was seen between baseline and week 6. In the 0.1-3.0 mg/kg groups, partial responders had among the lowest normalized peripheral clonal expansion, particularly in CD8+ T cells. After ivuxolimab, CD8+ T cells had more expanded clones than CD4+ T cells on average. Low levels of normalized T-cell clonal expansion were also seen in some patients who did not respond.

The specimen was CD4+ or CD8+ T cells sorted from blood, collected in a trial of the OX40 agonist ivuxolimab. This sequence was found in an adult with an advanced solid tumor such as melanoma, head and neck, liver or kidney cancer. The rearranged segments are TRBV28 and TRBJ2-1; the D gene cannot be resolved beyond TRBD1 or TRBD2, each matching 6 bases. The CDR3: CASSPRGATFYNEQFF. The DNA is as follows: TGTGCCAGCAGCCCGAGGGGGGCAACCTTCTACAATGAGCAGTTCTTC.